The rows below give T cell receptor beta chains drawn from one sample of a study of neurological immune-mediated disorders. TCRdb passed the 5' RACE reads through MiXCR, listing each CDR3 protein once. The sample includes tens of thousands of distinct CDR3 sequences, nearly 3.5% seen only once; the top ten take about 3.5%. Material for sequencing was PBMCs. The receptors stem from a man aged 40-49 years with multiple sclerosis. Each CDR3 is given with its conserved first and last residue. Each record gives: J gene, clone size, V gene, D gene, CDR3 protein, CDR3 DNA. The D gene is left open where the match is weak. Rows give clone size only sometimes, using once, few, many, or a class for an expanded clone.

TRBJ2-3 | many | TRBV29-1 | - | CSVEGRGSNTDTQYF | TGCAGCGTTGAGGGTCGGGGCAGTAACACAGATACGCAGTATTTT
TRBJ2-1 | many | TRBV20-1 | TRBD2 | CSASPSGRLNEQFF | TGCAGTGCTAGTCCCAGCGGGAGACTCAATGAGCAGTTCTTC
TRBJ1-1 | - | TRBV27 | - | CASSLLRIRGRNTEAFF | TGTGCCAGCAGTTTATTACGGATTAGGGGGAGGAACACTGAAGCTTTCTTT
TRBJ1-1 | many | TRBV7-9 | - | CASSLDLMNTEAFF | TGTGCCAGCAGCTTGGACCTTATGAACACTGAAGCTTTCTTT
TRBJ1-4 | many | TRBV6-5 | TRBD1 | CASSWGQGPNEKLFF | TGTGCCAGCAGTTGGGGACAGGGGCCCAATGAAAAACTGTTTTTT
TRBJ2-7 | many | TRBV15 | - | CATSRDLSFPQYF | TGTGCCACCAGCAGAGATCTAAGCTTCCCGCAGTACTTC
TRBJ1-6 | many | TRBV20-1 | TRBD1 | CSARLGQNNSPLHF | TGCAGTGCTCGACTGGGACAGAATAATTCACCCCTCCACTTT
TRBJ2-5 | many | TRBV27 | TRBD2 | CASREGETQYF | TGTGCCAGCCGGGAGGGGGAGACCCAGTACTTC
TRBJ2-6 | many | TRBV7-2 | - | CASSSLASLGANVLTF | TGTGCCAGCAGCTCCCTGGCGAGTTTGGGGGCCAACGTCCTGACTTTC
TRBJ2-3 | many | TRBV5-1 | - | CASSLRKADTQYF | TGCGCCAGCAGCTTGAGAAAGGCAGATACGCAGTATTTT
TRBJ1-1 | many | TRBV20-1 | TRBD1 | CSARMTGLKAEAFF | TGCAGTGCTAGAATGACAGGGTTGAAGGCTGAAGCTTTCTTT
TRBJ2-1 | many | TRBV12-3/TRBV12-4 | - | CASSWSSPYNEQFF | TGTGCCAGCAGCTGGAGTAGCCCCTACAATGAGCAGTTCTTC
TRBJ1-1 | many | TRBV20-1 | - | CSARASESEAFF | TGCAGTGCTAGGGCCTCAGAGTCCGAAGCTTTCTTT
TRBJ1-5 | many | TRBV20-1 | - | CSASRLNQPQHF | TGCAGTGCTAGTCGCCTTAATCAGCCCCAGCATTTT
TRBJ2-5 | few | TRBV18 | TRBD2 | CASSLTRGTRGETQYF | TGTGCCAGCTCTCTAACTCGAGGGACTAGAGGAGAGACCCAGTACTTC
TRBJ2-7 | many | TRBV28 | - | CASSSGLTYEQYF | TGTGCCAGCAGTTCGGGACTGACCTACGAGCAGTACTTC
TRBJ1-2 | many | TRBV5-1 | - | CASSLGGPGYTF | TGCGCCAGCAGCTTGGGGGGGCCTGGCTACACCTTC
TRBJ1-5 | medium-sized | TRBV7-9 | TRBD1 | CASSATAGGDQPQHF | TGTGCCAGCAGCGCCACTGCAGGGGGTGATCAGCCCCAGCATTTT
TRBJ2-3 | many | TRBV7-9 | TRBD2 | CASSSSVAGDRDTQYF | TGTGCCAGCAGCTCCTCGGTAGCGGGAGATCGAGATACGCAGTATTTT
TRBJ1-2 | many | TRBV9 | - | CASTTGAQTFYGYTF | TGTGCCAGCACCACGGGTGCACAAACTTTCTATGGCTACACCTTC
TRBJ2-2 | many | TRBV10-2 | TRBD2 | CAGDSGSGTGELFF | TGCGCCGGAGATAGCGGGAGCGGCACCGGGGAGCTGTTTTTT
TRBJ2-2 | - | TRBV10-2 | - | CASIPRVTSTGELFF | TGCGCCAGCATCCCCCGGGTGACGAGCACCGGGGAGCTGTTTTTT
TRBJ2-6 | many | TRBV5-1 | - | CASSLSTSGANVLTF | TGCGCCAGCAGCTTATCCACCTCTGGGGCCAACGTCCTGACTTTC
TRBJ2-7 | many | TRBV5-1 | TRBD2 | CASSLGRTSGATYEQYF | TGCGCCAGCAGCTTGGGGAGGACTAGCGGGGCGACCTACGAGCAGTACTTC
TRBJ1-1 | many | TRBV18 | - | CASSPRSPYKAFF | TGTGCCAGCTCACCAAGGAGCCCGTACAAAGCTTTCTTT
TRBJ1-6 | many | TRBV6-5 | - | CASSFVSGNLYNSPLHF | TGTGCCAGCAGTTTCGTCTCAGGGAACCTCTATAATTCACCCCTCCACTTT
TRBJ2-5 | many | TRBV6-5 | - | CASRGLAKGRETQYF | TGTGCCAGCAGAGGCTTAGCGAAAGGCCGGGAGACCCAGTACTTC
TRBJ1-1 | many | TRBV2 | TRBD1 | CASSGQGDGVNTEAFF | TGTGCCAGCAGTGGGCAGGGGGACGGCGTGAACACTGAAGCTTTCTTT
TRBJ1-2 | many | TRBV5-1 | - | CASSLGSNYGYTF | TGCGCCAGCAGCCTTGGGTCTAACTATGGCTACACCTTC
TRBJ2-3 | many | TRBV3-1 | TRBD2 | CASSLLAGDTQYF | TGTGCCAGCAGCCTACTAGCGGGAGATACGCAGTATTTT
TRBJ2-3 | many | TRBV11-2 | TRBD1 | CASRRTGDDTDTQYF | TGTGCCAGCAGACGGACAGGGGACGACACAGATACGCAGTATTTT
TRBJ2-3 | many | TRBV6-6 | - | CASTQGGGSTDTQYF | TGTGCCAGCACTCAAGGGGGGGGGTCCACAGATACGCAGTATTTT
TRBJ1-1 | many | TRBV11-3 | - | CASSPRQNTQAFF | TGTGCCAGCAGCCCAAGACAGAACACTCAAGCTTTCTTT
TRBJ1-1 | many | TRBV5-1 | - | CASSLFSGQNTEAFF | TGCGCCAGCAGCTTATTTTCGGGACAGAACACTGAAGCTTTCTTT
TRBJ1-2 | many | TRBV10-2 | - | CASSEGYGYTF | TGCGCCAGCAGTGAAGGCTATGGCTACACCTTC
TRBJ2-1 | many | TRBV5-1 | TRBD2 | CASSLGTSGQPEFF | TGCGCCAGCAGCTTAGGGACTAGCGGCCAACCCGAGTTCTTC
TRBJ2-7 | many | TRBV5-1 | - | CASSYSGPRRTEQYF | TGCGCCAGCAGTTACTCCGGGCCCCGTCGGACCGAGCAGTACTTC
TRBJ2-1 | few | TRBV5-1 | TRBD2 | CASSLLGTSGGRSYNEQFF | TGCGCCAGCAGCTTGTTAGGAACTAGCGGGGGCCGCTCCTACAATGAGCAGTTCTTC
TRBJ2-1 | many | TRBV5-1 | TRBD1 | CASSLGQGNEQFF | TGCGCCAGCAGCTTAGGACAGGGCAATGAGCAGTTCTTC
TRBJ1-1 | many | TRBV6-4 | - | CASRREGGLGNTEAFF | TGTGCCAGCAGACGGGAGGGGGGGCTCGGAAACACTGAAGCTTTCTTT
TRBJ1-1 | many | TRBV20-1 | - | CSARPTESLLMNTEAFF | TGCAGTGCCCGTCCGACCGAATCTCTCCTCATGAACACTGAAGCTTTCTTT
TRBJ2-1 | many | TRBV5-1 | TRBD2 | CASSLLAGVEQFF | TGCGCCAGCAGCCTTCTAGCGGGGGTTGAGCAGTTCTTC
TRBJ1-6 | few | TRBV6-5 | - | CASMTRSGKRNNSPLHF | TGTGCCAGCATGACGAGGTCGGGGAAGAGGAATAATTCACCCCTCCACTTT
TRBJ2-5 | many | TRBV20-1 | - | CSAFGPGKTQYF | TGCAGTGCTTTCGGACCAGGAAAGACCCAGTACTTC
TRBJ2-3 | many | TRBV7-8 | TRBD2 | CASSSRLAGPRQYF | TGTGCCAGCAGCTCTAGACTAGCGGGACCTCGGCAGTATTTT
TRBJ2-7 | many | TRBV29-1 | TRBD1 | CSVTRDSHRGEQYF | TGCAGCGTGACCCGGGACAGCCACCGTGGCGAGCAGTACTTC
TRBJ2-3 | many | TRBV7-8 | TRBD1 | CASSLDSDRVYRTDTQYF | TGTGCCAGCAGCTTAGATTCGGACAGGGTCTATCGCACAGATACGCAGTATTTT
TRBJ2-2 | many | TRBV7-9 | - | CASSLPDRRNTGELFF | TGTGCCAGCAGCTTACCCGACAGGCGGAACACCGGGGAGCTGTTTTTT
TRBJ2-1 | many | TRBV12-3/TRBV12-4 | - | CASSPTGRSFYNEQFF | TGTGCCAGCAGTCCCACGGGACGGAGTTTCTACAATGAGCAGTTCTTC